The 30 T cell receptor beta chains reported below all come from one sample, sequenced in a study of shared clonotypes between healthy human individuals. TCRdb keeps only in-frame clones here, not all; method: immunoSEQ multiplex PCR. Of about 1 million clones listed, about 75% are singletons. The sequencing sample was made of memory CD4+ T cells sorted from blood. Stated subset: CD45RA-negative fraction. Every receptor here comes from a man between 18 and 29 years old in good health.

The chain recombines TRBV7-2 with TRBJ2-5, with TRBD1 matching 9 bases. Germline CDR1 is SGHTA and CDR2 is FQGNSA. Trimming at V came to 5 bases and at J to 6 bases, leaving 4 bases not matched to a gene. The CDR3 covers 13 residues. Here the CDR3 reads CASSPGQGQTQYF. The CDR3 DNA sequence: TGTGCCAGCAGCCCAGGACAGGGGCAGACCCAGTACTTC.

The count of this clone is one. This chain joins TRBV9 and TRBJ2-1; D possibly matches TRBD1 or TRBD2 (5 bases each). Trimming cost V 0 bases and J 0 bases, with 19 bases left between them. The CDR3 consists of 19 residues. Germline V gene lookup returns CDR1 SGDLS and CDR2 YYNGEE. This CDR3 reads CASSVAGVGTSGSYNEQFF. The CDR3 DNA follows: TGTGCCAGCAGCGTAGCCGGGGTCGGGACGTCGGGCTCCTACAATGAGCAGTTCTTC.

The V call is TRBV9, the J call TRBJ2-2, with a weak D call TRBD1 (5 bases). CDR3 size: 15 residues. Germline assignment: CDR1 SGDLS and CDR2 YYNGEE. The V gene lost 3 bases and the J gene lost 14 bases, with 23 bases spanning the gap. The CDR3 nucleotides are TGTGCCAGCAGCGCCGGTGGAACTTTCGTCAGGGTCCTGTTTTTT. It specifies CASSAGGTFVRVLFF.

The chain recombines TRBV6-1 with TRBJ1-2; no clear D. V was trimmed by 0 bases and J by 1 base, leaving 6 bases between them. This CDR3 has 14 residues. Germline V gene sequence: CDR1 MNHNS, CDR2 SASEGT. This chain's CDR3 is CASSEAEVNYGYTF. The CDR3 nucleotides read TGTGCCAGCAGTGAAGCCGAGGTTAACTATGGCTACACCTTC.

The chain is built from TRBV10-3 and TRBJ2-7; 7 bases match TRBD1. CDR1 ENHRY and CDR2 SYGVKD come from the germline V gene. The CDR3 has 14 residues. The J segment lost 0 bases and the V segment lost 6 bases, leaving 5 bases of the junction unmatched. In DNA, the CDR3 is TGTGCCATCAGCAGGGACAGTTCCTCCTACGAGCAGTACTTC. This sequence encodes CAISRDSSSYEQYF.

The chain uses TRBV5-1 and TRBJ1-5; D gene unclear. The CDR3 runs 14 residues. V was cut by 4 bases and J by 6 bases, with 14 bases left in between. Per germline, CDR1 SGHRS and CDR2 YFSETQ. The CDR3 sequence is CASSPGDDSQPQHF. The CDR3 region has the DNA TGCGCCAGCAGCCCGGGAGATGATAGTCAGCCCCAGCATTTT.

J is TRBJ2-5 and V is TRBV5-6, with TRBD2 identical over 8 bases. Germline CDR1 and CDR2: SGHDT and YYEEEE. The ends lost 4 bases at V and 3 bases at J; junction bases unmatched: 5. This CDR3 has 14 residues. The DNA of the CDR3 is TGTGCCAGCAGCGTCAAACTAGCGGAAGAGACCCAGTACTTC. Protein: CASSVKLAEETQYF. Complete variable domain (other parts from reference TRBV5-6 and TRBJ2-5): DAGVTQSPTHLIKTRGQQVTLRCSPKSGHDTVSWYQQALGQGPQFIFQYYEEEERQRGNFPDRFSGHQFPNYSSELNVNALLLGDSALYLCASSVKLAEETQYFGPGTRLLVL.

The chain links TRBV6-6 to TRBJ1-2; no definite D call. CDR1 and CDR2 from the germline V gene are MNHNY and SVGAGI (reference sequence). This CDR3 is built from 15 residues. The V and J ends lost 6 bases and 4 bases respectively, with 18 bases between them. The CDR3 DNA follows: TGTGCCAGCAGCCGCCTCCCGGCCCTAATCTATGGCTACACCTTC. Protein: CASSRLPALIYGYTF.

J is TRBJ2-1 and V is TRBV11-1, with TRBD2 matching over 12 bases. The CDR3 loop spans 17 amino acids. With V trimmed by 0 bases and J by 5 bases, 5 bases remained unmatched. Germline V lookup: CDR1 SGHAT, CDR2 FQDESV (reference sequence). The CDR3 DNA is TGTGCCAGCAGCTTAGCGACTAGCGGGGGTAGCAACAATGAGCAGTTCTTC. The encoded protein is CASSLATSGGSNNEQFF.

The chain recombines TRBV11-2 with TRBJ2-3; D uncertain. From germline, CDR1 is SGHAT and CDR2 FQNNGV. V was shortened by 1 base and J by 4 bases, with 9 bases between the two germline ends. This CDR3 is built from 14 residues. This CDR3 is CASSLVVLSDTQYF. CDR3 DNA sequence: TGTGCCAGCAGCTTAGTGGTGTTGTCAGATACGCAGTATTTT.

V and J are TRBV19 and TRBJ1-5; D unclear. V was shortened by 2 bases and J by 0 bases, with 11 bases between the two germline ends. The CDR3 loop spans 16 amino acids. The germline CDR1 and CDR2 sequences are LNHDA and SQIVND (reference sequence). CDR3: CASSISSAYSNQPQHF. The CDR3 DNA sequence: TGTGCCAGTAGTATAAGTTCAGCATATAGCAATCAGCCCCAGCATTTT.

V gene TRBV5-1 combines with J gene TRBJ2-3; D gene unclear. V was trimmed by 5 bases and J by 0 bases, leaving 10 bases between them. The CDR3 is made up of 14 amino acids. The germline gives CDR1 SGHRS, CDR2 YFSETQ. The CDR3 DNA follows: TGCGCCAGCAGAAACACCGCTAGCACAGATACGCAGTATTTT. This codes for CASRNTASTDTQYF.

The V gene is TRBV10-1, the J gene TRBJ2-3, with unresolved D. The CDR3 runs 15 residues. V lost 1 base and J 1 base, leaving 9 bases between the germline ends. Germline V lookup: CDR1 WNHNN, CDR2 SYGVQD (reference sequence). The CDR3 loop reads CASSEFAGGTDTQYF. The DNA for the CDR3 is TGCGCCAGCAGTGAGTTTGCAGGAGGCACAGATACGCAGTATTTT.

This chain uses TRBV5-1 with TRBJ1-2; possibly TRBD1 for D (6 bases). V was shortened by 0 bases and J by 6 bases, with 15 bases between the two germline ends. CDR3 length equals 15 residues. Germline V gene data show CDR1 as SGHRS and CDR2 as YFSETQ. The chain's CDR3 is CASSLVGRSGDGYTF. CDR3 nucleotide sequence: TGCGCCAGCAGCTTGGTGGGGCGCTCAGGGGATGGCTACACCTTC.

The V call is TRBV7-9, the J call TRBJ2-1; 10 bases are shared with TRBD2. Germline V gene data show CDR1 as SEHNR and CDR2 as FQNEAQ (reference sequence). V shed 3 bases and J 5 bases; nucleotides not matched to a gene: 10. This CDR3 region has 17 residues. CDR3: CASSFTSGALLDNEQFF. The CDR3 coding sequence is TGTGCCAGCAGCTTCACTAGCGGGGCTCTCCTCGACAATGAGCAGTTCTTC.

The rearrangement links TRBV19 to TRBJ1-1; D might be TRBD1 (5 bases). Germline loops: CDR1 LNHDA, CDR2 SQIVND (reference sequence). The CDR3 covers 14 residues. Deletions cut 6 bases from V and 4 bases from J, with 15 bases between. For the CDR3, the DNA is TGTGCCAGTAGGACAATCCGGGGGATCACTGAAGCTTTCTTT. Its protein is CASRTIRGITEAFF.

This rearrangement joins TRBV7-9 to TRBJ2-3; no definite D call. Trimming stripped 4 bases from V and 6 bases from J, with 14 bases between. Germline CDR1 SEHNR, CDR2 FQNEAQ (reference sequence). This CDR3 is 14 amino acids long. The CDR3 DNA follows: TGTGCCAGCAGCTCGTGGCAATCTAGGGATACGCAGTATTTT. It translates to CASSSWQSRDTQYF.

V gene TRBV6-1 combines with J gene TRBJ1-6, with D unclear. Trimming pared 1 base from V and 10 bases from J, leaving 20 bases between. The CDR3 loop spans 17 amino acids. CDR1 and CDR2 (germline): MNHNS, SASEGT. The CDR3 loop reads CASSEDSPWGLNSPLHF. Here the CDR3 DNA reads TGTGCCAGCAGTGAAGATTCGCCGTGGGGATTGAACTCACCCCTCCACTTT.

The gene calls are TRBV7-9 and TRBJ2-3; TRBD2 aligns across 10 bases. Germline CDR1 and CDR2: SEHNR and FQNEAQ (reference sequence). Unmatched junction bases numbered 2, after V lost 1 base and J lost 4 bases. This CDR3 has 15 amino acids. In DNA form, the CDR3 reads TGTGCCAGCAGCTTAGTAGCGGGGGGCCCAGATACGCAGTATTTT. It translates to CASSLVAGGPDTQYF. The whole variable domain, remainder taken from reference TRBV7-9 and TRBJ2-3, is DTGVSQNPRHKITKRGQNVTFRCDPISEHNRLYWYRQTLGQGPEFLTYFQNEAQLEKSRLLSDRFSAERPKGSFSTLEIQRTEQGDSAMYLCASSLVAGGPDTQYFGPGTRLTVL.

The chain has TRBV5-1 and TRBJ2-7; 9 bases line up with TRBD1. The CDR3 runs 15 residues. CDR1 and CDR2 from the germline V gene are SGHRS and YFSETQ. J was trimmed by 3 bases and V by 4 bases; bases with no gene match: 8. CDR3 nucleotide sequence: TGCGCCAGCAGCCGGGACAGGGATTCTTTCTACGAGCAGTACTTC. Its translation is CASSRDRDSFYEQYF.

V gene TRBV30 combines with J gene TRBJ1-4; D is unclear. The CDR3 spans 15 residues. Germline values: CDR1 GTSNPN, CDR2 SVGIG (reference sequence). Trimming took off 3 bases at V and 0 bases at J, with 11 bases between the two ends. In DNA form, the CDR3 reads TGTGCCTGGAGAATCCGAGACGCAACTAATGAAAAACTGTTTTTT. It yields the protein CAWRIRDATNEKLFF.

V usage is TRBV11-2 and J usage is TRBJ2-5, with 11 positions matching TRBD1. Germline CDR1 reads SGHAT; CDR2 reads FQNNGV. The CDR3 sequence is 15 residues long. The J segment lost 3 bases and the V segment lost 8 bases, leaving 8 bases of the junction unmatched. The CDR3 bases are TGTGCCAGCCGAACTCCGGGACAGGGGGAAGAGACCCAGTACTTC. This encodes CASRTPGQGEETQYF.

Points on this clone: This could be a read error, since a much larger clone is one nucleotide away. The chain joins TRBV2 to TRBJ2-5; D gene unclear. The last part of the DNA fits TRBJ2-7 better; the J call may be wrong. CDR3 size: 10 residues. Per germline, CDR1 SNHLY and CDR2 FYNNEI. The CDR3 DNA follows: TGTGCCAGCAGCCACTACGAGCAGTACTTC. Protein product: CASSHYEQYF.

The rearrangement links TRBV18 to TRBJ2-5; D ambiguous. Trimming left V 2 bases short and J 5 bases short, with 6 bases between. Germline values: CDR1 KGHSH, CDR2 LQKENI. This CDR3 region has 12 residues. The CDR3 region has the DNA TGTGCCAGCTCACCATTTGGGGAGACCCAGTACTTC. This codes for CASSPFGETQYF.

The J gene is TRBJ1-1, the V gene TRBV5-4, with D possibly matching TRBD1 (5 bases). Trimming took off 5 bases at V and 4 bases at J, with 15 bases between the two ends. The CDR3 spans 14 residues. Germline V gene data show CDR1 as SGHNT and CDR2 as YYREEE (reference sequence). The CDR3 DNA reads TGTGCCAGCAGTCCGGTTTCCGGGGGCACTGAAGCTTTCTTT. Amino acids: CASSPVSGGTEAFF.

The CDR3: CASGLAEKTLGFPDTQYF. In DNA form, the CDR3 reads TGTGCTAGTGGTTTGGCCGAAAAAACCCTCGGGTTCCCAGATACGCAGTATTTT. The chain is built from TRBV12-5 and TRBJ2-3, with D hard to call. The V end lost 1 base, the J end lost 4 bases, and 21 bases lay between the germline ends. From germline, CDR1 is LGHNT and CDR2 FRNRAP. The CDR3 totals 18 residues.

The chain joins TRBV30 to TRBJ2-3; D is possibly TRBD1 or TRBD2 (5 bases each). Trimming cost V 5 bases and J 8 bases, with 8 bases left between them. Germline V CDR1 and CDR2: GTSNPN, SVGIG (reference sequence). CDR3 size: 10 residues. This CDR3 is CAWGGATQYF. The CDR3 coding sequence is TGTGCCTGGGGGGGAGCTACGCAGTATTTT.

This chain connects TRBV10-3 to TRBJ2-6; D perhaps matches TRBD2 (5 bases). The V end lost 0 bases, the J end lost 0 bases, and 15 bases lay between the germline ends. Germline V CDR1 and CDR2: ENHRY, SYGVKD. This CDR3 spans 19 amino acids. The DNA for the CDR3 is TGTGCCATCAGTGAGTCCCGGGATTCGGGTCCCTCTGGGGCCAACGTCCTGACTTTC. It is translated as CAISESRDSGPSGANVLTF.

This rearrangement joins TRBV9 to TRBJ2-3, with no clear D. The CDR3 runs to 14 residues. Germline values: CDR1 SGDLS, CDR2 YYNGEE. The V end was cut by 2 bases, the J end by 5 bases, with 12 bases between. CDR3 coding DNA: TGTGCCAGCAGCGTTAGATACGCACAAGATACGCAGTATTTT. It encodes CASSVRYAQDTQYF.

V and J are TRBV6-5 and TRBJ2-7, with a possible D match to TRBD1 (5 bases). Trimming removed 7 bases from V and 5 bases from J, with 15 bases in between. CDR3 length: 13 amino acids. Per the germline V gene, CDR1 is MNHEY and CDR2 is SVGAGI. The CDR3 DNA reads TGTGCCAGCATCTCCAAGGGGTCCAACGAGCAGTACTTC. Translating gives CASISKGSNEQYF.